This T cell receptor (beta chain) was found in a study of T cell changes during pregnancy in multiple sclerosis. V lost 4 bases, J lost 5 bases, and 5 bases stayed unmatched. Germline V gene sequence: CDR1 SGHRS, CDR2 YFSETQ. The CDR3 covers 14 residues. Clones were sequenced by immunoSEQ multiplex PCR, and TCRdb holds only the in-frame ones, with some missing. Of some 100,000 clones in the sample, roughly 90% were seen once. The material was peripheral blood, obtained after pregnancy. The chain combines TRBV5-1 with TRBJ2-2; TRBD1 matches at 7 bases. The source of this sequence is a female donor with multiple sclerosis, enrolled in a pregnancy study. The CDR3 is CASSAGTVTGELFF. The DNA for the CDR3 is TGCGCCAGCAGCGCCGGGACAGTAACCGGGGAGCTGTTTTTT.